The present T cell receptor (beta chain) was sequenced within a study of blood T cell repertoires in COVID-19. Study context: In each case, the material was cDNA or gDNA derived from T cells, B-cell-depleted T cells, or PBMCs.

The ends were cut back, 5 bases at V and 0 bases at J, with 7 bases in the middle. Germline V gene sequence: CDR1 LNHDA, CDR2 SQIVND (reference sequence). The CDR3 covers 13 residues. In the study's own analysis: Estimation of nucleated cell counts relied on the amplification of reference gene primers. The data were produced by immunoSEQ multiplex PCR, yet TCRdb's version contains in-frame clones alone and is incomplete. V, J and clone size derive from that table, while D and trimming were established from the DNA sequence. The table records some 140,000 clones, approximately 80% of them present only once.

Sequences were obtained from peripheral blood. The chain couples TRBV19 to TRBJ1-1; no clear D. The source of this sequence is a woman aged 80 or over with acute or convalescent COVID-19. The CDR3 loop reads CASSQFLNTEAFF. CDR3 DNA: TGTGCCAGTAGTCAGTTCCTGAACACTGAAGCTTTCTTT.